One T cell receptor (beta chain) is described in this entry. Which antigen it targets is not known. One base away there is no much larger clone; base qualities are not given. These data are taken from a study of blood T cell repertoires in COVID-19 (TCRdb year 2020). At the level of the whole study: Samples from collaborators originated in the United States, Italy and Spain and spanned both the acute and convalescent phases of COVID-19. Where available, HLA class I and class II types were obtained from metadata supplied by the sample provider rather than from assay-based typing. The repertoires were released in a freely available public database intended as a resource for research on the immune response to SARS-CoV-2. A de-identified subject ID, COVID-19 status, age in years and sex were almost always included in the sample metadata. The prospective study material was composed of cDNA or gDNA derived from T cells, B-cell-depleted T cells, or PBMCs. Deeply sampled blood TCRbeta repertoires from subjects exposed to, actively infected with, or recovered from COVID-19 were included in the dataset. The samples were drawn from the first 160 participants of the ongoing ImmuneRACE study and from over a thousand subjects provided by 6 global collaborators.

Study-wide conclusions, independent of this receptor: The amount of clinical and demographic metadata varied by source and participant and was provided uncurated.

TCRbeta CDR3 regions were amplified from genomic DNA by means of the immunoSEQ Assay, a bias-controlled multiplex PCR. The authors' pipeline ran thus. Nucleated cell counts per sample were estimated from amplification of reference gene primers within the assay. To quantify the absolute abundance of each unique TCRbeta CDR3 rearrangement, sequence reads were collapsed and filtered. Productive Simpson clonality was computed per sample as the square root of Simpson's diversity index over productive rearrangements. The source is immuneACCESS, and TCRdb retained only in-frame sequences with V and J called. Part of the clones is not carried over; for the studies checked, unresolved V genes explain less than half of this, and the remainder is unexplained. That table gives V, J and clone size, and the DNA gave D and trimming. A total of about 400,000 clones appear in this sample, about 89% of them only once. The ten biggest clones cover roughly 1.2% of the sample.

The collaborating institutions used their own protocols to collect whole blood in K2EDTA tubes. Collaborator samples were shipped for TCRbeta analysis as frozen whole blood, isolated PBMCs, or DNA extracted from either sample type. The specimen sequenced was peripheral blood. This clonotype was obtained from a man in his forties with acute or convalescent COVID-19.

This receptor has the CDR3 CASSRDWAYEQYF. Here is the DNA: TGTGCCAGCAGTCGGGACTGGGCCTACGAGCAGTACTTC. The chain is assembled from TRBV4-2 and TRBJ2-7; TRBD2 is a possible D gene, resting on 6 matching bases. The CDR3 goes from the cysteine to the phenylalanine over 13 residues. Only the CDR3 part of the read is kept: 39 bases, read in frame from the first base. The germline V gene supplies CDR1 LGHNA and CDR2 YNFKEQ. The V and J ends are trimmed by 6 bases and 2 bases, leaving 11 bases between them.